The 10 T cell receptor beta chains below all came from one sample that was sequenced in a study of blood T cell repertoires in COVID-19. Measured with immunoSEQ multiplex PCR; TCRdb has only the in-frame clones, and not every one. The table records tens of thousands of clones, approximately 88% of them present only once. What was sequenced was peripheral blood. These receptors all stem from a woman between 65 and 79 years old with active COVID-19.

This chain uses TRBV6-2 or TRBV6-3 with TRBJ1-1; D remains ambiguous. CDR1 is MNHEY and CDR2 is SVGEGT in the germline V gene. The CDR3 is made up of 13 amino acids. V lost 0 bases to trimming and J lost 5 bases, with 7 bases between them. CDR3 nucleotide sequence: TGTGCCAGCAGTTACTCGACGGGAACTGAAGCTTTCTTT. Protein sequence: CASSYSTGTEAFF.

This clone was picked up a small number of times. This sequence joins TRBV7-3 and TRBJ1-5; 12 bases fit TRBD1. This CDR3 contains 15 residues. Per the germline V gene, CDR1 is SGHTA and CDR2 is FQGTGA. Trimming at V came to 5 bases and at J to 6 bases, leaving 5 bases not matched to a gene. CDR3 in amino acids: CASSKGTGGFQPQHF. The CDR3 region has the DNA TGTGCCAGCAGCAAGGGGACAGGGGGCTTTCAGCCCCAGCATTTT.

This rearrangement joins TRBV5-6 to TRBJ1-4, with 11 positions matching TRBD1. Per the germline V gene, CDR1 is SGHDT and CDR2 is YYEEEE. V trimming: 1 base; J trimming: 15 bases; junction bases outside the gene matches: 5. The CDR3 loop spans 13 amino acids. The CDR3 loop reads CASSLSGQGEMFF. CDR3 sequence (DNA): TGTGCCAGCAGCTTGTCGGGACAGGGGGAAATGTTTTTT. Full variable domain (missing parts from reference TRBV5-6 and TRBJ1-4): DAGVTQSPTHLIKTRGQQVTLRCSPKSGHDTVSWYQQALGQGPQFIFQYYEEEERQRGNFPDRFSGHQFPNYSSELNVNALLLGDSALYLCASSLSGQGEMFFGSGTQLSVL.

The CDR3 DNA follows: TGTGCCAGCAGGACTTTGGGCACAGATACGCAGTATTTT. Residues: CASRTLGTDTQYF. The chain has TRBV27 and TRBJ2-3; D ambiguous. The CDR3 runs 13 residues. Trimming shortened V by 6 bases and J by 1 base, and 8 bases separated the two germline ends. CDR1 and CDR2 from the germline V gene are MNHEY and SMNVEV (reference sequence).

This chain uses TRBV7-3 with TRBJ2-2, with D possibly TRBD2 on 6 matching bases. With 5 bases removed from V and 4 bases from J, the gap between germline ends came to 14 bases. CDR1 is SGHTA, CDR2 FQGTGA, per germline. This CDR3 comprises 15 residues. The CDR3 DNA is TGTGCCAGCAGCGCCGGGGGTTCTGGCACCGGGGAGCTGTTTTTT. This codes for CASSAGGSGTGELFF.

This chain uses TRBV6-5 with TRBJ2-2; D is perhaps TRBD1 (6 bases). The CDR3 runs to 15 residues. The germline CDR1 and CDR2 sequences are MNHEY and SVGAGI. The ends were cut back, 2 bases at V and 3 bases at J, with 10 bases in the middle. The CDR3 spells CASSYKGDHTGELFF. The CDR3 DNA sequence: TGTGCCAGCAGTTACAAGGGGGATCACACCGGGGAGCTGTTTTTT.

The chain combines TRBV10-3 with TRBJ2-7; D is possibly TRBD1 (5 bases). With 3 bases removed from V and 3 bases from J, the gap between germline ends came to 9 bases. CDR3 length: 13 amino acids. CDR1 is ENHRY and CDR2 is SYGVKD in the germline V gene. The CDR3 loop is CAISDLDSYEQYF. The CDR3 nucleotides are TGTGCCATCAGTGACTTAGACAGCTACGAGCAGTACTTC.

This clone was counted a few times. Here the CDR3 DNA reads TGTGCCAGCAGTGAAGGGCAGGGGGCTTTTTATGAGCAGTTCTTC. Its protein is CASSEGQGAFYEQFF. V usage is TRBV6-1 and J usage is TRBJ2-1, with 8 bases identical to TRBD1. CDR3 length: 15 residues. Trimming took 1 base from V and 8 from J; bases not matched to a gene: 7. Per germline, CDR1 MNHNS and CDR2 SASEGT.

This chain joins TRBV29-1 and TRBJ2-7; 9 positions agree with TRBD1. V was clipped by 1 base and J by 6 bases; unmatched bases: 4. CDR3 length: 13 amino acids. Germline CDR1 SQVTM, CDR2 ANQGSEA. The CDR3 loop reads CSVEAGTGIEQYF. The CDR3 DNA is TGCAGCGTTGAAGCCGGGACAGGGATCGAGCAGTACTTC.

The chain is built from TRBV6-5 and TRBJ2-3; 9 bases agree with TRBD1. J was trimmed by 3 bases and V by 6 bases; bases with no gene match: 4. The CDR3 is 14 residues long. Germline assignment: CDR1 MNHEY and CDR2 SVGAGI. The CDR3 DNA is TGTGCCAGCAGAAGCGGGACAGGGACAGATACGCAGTATTTT. This gives the protein CASRSGTGTDTQYF.